Listed below are T cell receptor beta chains from one sample, sequenced in a study of early T cells in non-severe SARS-CoV-2 infection. A single record per CDR3 protein comes from TCRdb applying MiXCR to the 5' RACE reads. This sample has 25,000 to 35,000 distinct CDR3 sequences, with 5.7% found just once. The specimen was whole blood. The origin of the receptors is an adult who was a healthcare worker with PCR-confirmed SARS-CoV-2 infection or an uninfected control (not recorded which). Both conserved end residues are part of each CDR3. A D gene is named only where the DNA matches it firmly. A row's size may be missing; if present it is once, few, many or a size class.

>many|TRBD2|TRBV7-2|TRBJ2-7
TGTGCCAGCAGCTCTACGACTAGCCATTCGGTATACGAGCAGTACTTC
CASSSTTSHSVYEQYF
>.|.|TRBV12-3/TRBV12-4|TRBJ2-2
TGTGCCAGCTCGACCGGGGAGCTGTTTTTT
CASSTGELFF
>many|TRBD2|TRBV18|TRBJ2-1
TGTGCCAGCTCACCACGGCGGGAGAGGGTCAATGAGCAGTTCTTC
CASSPRRERVNEQFF
>many|.|TRBV7-6|TRBJ2-3
TGTGCCAGCAGCCTCGGACAGTTTAGCACAGATACGCAGTATTTT
CASSLGQFSTDTQYF
>many|.|TRBV28|TRBJ2-1
TGTGCCAGCAGTTTAGGGTCCGTCCCTCTTGGAAATGAGCAGTTCTTC
CASSLGSVPLGNEQFF
>many|.|TRBV6-5|TRBJ1-5
TGTGCCAGCAGTCTGAGGGATAGCAATCAGCCCCAGCATTTT
CASSLRDSNQPQHF
>few|.|TRBV20-1|TRBJ2-4
TGCAGTGCTAGAGCCGGGCCTATGGTGGGGAACATTCAGTACTTC
CSARAGPMVGNIQYF
>many|.|TRBV20-1|TRBJ1-5
TGCAGTGCTGGACGGATTAGCAATCAGCCCCAGCATTTT
CSAGRISNQPQHF
>many|.|TRBV29-1|TRBJ1-2
TGCAGCGCTGGTGGAGGATGGGCCTATGGCTACACCTTC
CSAGGGWAYGYTF
>.|.|TRBV21-1|TRBJ2-7
TGTGCCAGCAGCAAAGGCAAACTAGCGGGAGTGCACGAGCAGTACTTC
CASSKGKLAGVHEQYF
>many|.|TRBV7-9|TRBJ2-7
TGTGCCAGCAGCTTGGAGCTAGCGTATCACGAGCAGTACTTC
CASSLELAYHEQYF
>few|TRBD2|TRBV12-3/TRBV12-4|TRBJ2-1
TGTGCCAGCAGTCTGCTCGGGACTAGCCCATCAGGAGGGTCCTACAATGAGCAGTTCTTC
CASSLLGTSPSGGSYNEQFF
>.|.|TRBV7-9|TRBJ1-5
TGTGCCAGCAGCCCAATTCAGGGACAGCCCCAGCATTTT
CASSPIQGQPQHF
>few|.|TRBV12-3/TRBV12-4|TRBJ1-1
TGTGCCAGCTCGAACAGGGATTTGAACACTGAAGCTTTCTTT
CASSNRDLNTEAFF